This T cell receptor (beta chain) was sequenced for a study of blood T cells in healthy people across ages. Findings and caveats of the study: Per-million-T-cell TCR beta diversity fell roughly linearly with age. Estimated diversity that came from one million T cells was considered an underestimate. Donors of long life had a larger count of naive CD4+ cells and greater diversity than aged donors.

A sample-barcoded 5' primer and a J-beta primer mix were used in a second PCR of about 6 to 11 cycles. TCRdb independently ran MiXCR on the 5' RACE reads; one entry per CDR3 protein. The table shows roughly 2 million distinct CDR3 sequences, with around half occurring only once. CDR1 is MDHEN and CDR2 is SYDVKM in the germline V gene. The CDR3 is made up of 12 amino acids. The V end was cut by 9 bases, the J end by 2 bases, with 9 bases between. Isolating PBMCs gave at least 6 million of these cells per sample. At least ten counts were recorded for this clonotype. No antigen is known for it. This receptor was obtained from a woman aged 40 to 55 in good health. This sequence joins TRBV28 and TRBJ2-3; no reliable D call. The sequenced material came from blood. DNA for the CDR3: TGTGCCAGTACCGATTTCACAGATACGCAGTATTTT. This codes for CASTDFTDTQYF.